This entry concerns a single T cell receptor (beta chain). The CDR3 consists of 16 residues. The germline V and J ends were trimmed by 0 bases and 5 bases, with 13 bases remaining between them. Germline CDR1 is SNHLY and CDR2 is FYNNEI. Per the original methods: Estimated nucleated cell counts came from reference gene primer amplification. Measured with immunoSEQ multiplex PCR; TCRdb has only the in-frame clones, and not every one. V and J calls and clone size are those listed in that table; D and trimming were worked out from the DNA. This sample yields roughly 270,000 clones, of which around 90% are seen a single time; approximately 8.5% belongs to the top ten. These data belong to a study of blood T cell repertoires in COVID-19. Study as a whole: PBMCs, B-cell-depleted T cells, or T cells provided the cDNA or gDNA that made up the material.

The specimen sequenced was peripheral blood. The receptor comes from a man aged 18-30 years with active or convalescent COVID-19. This sequence joins TRBV2 and TRBJ2-2, with D maybe TRBD1 (6 bases). In nucleotides, the CDR3 is TGTGCCAGCAGTGAAGCTGGGGGCGGTAGGACCGGGGAGCTGTTTTTT. Protein sequence: CASSEAGGGRTGELFF. The variable domain in full, with the rest retrieved from reference TRBV2 and TRBJ2-2, is EPEVTQTPSHQVTQMGQEVILRCVPISNHLYFYWYRQILGQKVEFLVSFYNNEISEKSEIFDDQFSVERPDGSNFTLKIRSTKLEDSAMYFCASSEAGGGRTGELFFGEGSRLTVL.